This T cell receptor beta chain originates from a study of cytomegalovirus exposure and HLA in healthy donors. Study-wide background: T cells numbering about 180 million yielded 90 million to 140 million unique TCR beta sequences in an earlier analysis.

PCR primers comprised 60 Vbeta and 13 Jbeta primers. How the authors handled the data: Later, an analysis found about 80 million unique TCR beta chains, and 9.5 million to 11 million of these were shared. Clones were sequenced by immunoSEQ multiplex PCR, and TCRdb holds only the in-frame ones, with some missing. For V, J and clone size, that table is used; D and trimming come from the DNA. The data show 100,000 to 150,000 clones, approximately 85% seen once. This clone has a single count. Germline V gene data show CDR1 as SGHRS and CDR2 as YFSETQ. CDR3 length equals 13 residues. V gave up 6 bases and J gave up 2 bases, with 11 bases separating them.

Sequencing input: PBMCs. The chain joins TRBV5-1 to TRBJ1-1; D is unresolved. The origin of this receptor is a boy aged 5-17 years in good health and CMV-seronegative. For the CDR3, the DNA is TGCGCCAGCAAGATCTACGAAAACACTGAAGCTTTCTTT. As protein: CASKIYENTEAFF.